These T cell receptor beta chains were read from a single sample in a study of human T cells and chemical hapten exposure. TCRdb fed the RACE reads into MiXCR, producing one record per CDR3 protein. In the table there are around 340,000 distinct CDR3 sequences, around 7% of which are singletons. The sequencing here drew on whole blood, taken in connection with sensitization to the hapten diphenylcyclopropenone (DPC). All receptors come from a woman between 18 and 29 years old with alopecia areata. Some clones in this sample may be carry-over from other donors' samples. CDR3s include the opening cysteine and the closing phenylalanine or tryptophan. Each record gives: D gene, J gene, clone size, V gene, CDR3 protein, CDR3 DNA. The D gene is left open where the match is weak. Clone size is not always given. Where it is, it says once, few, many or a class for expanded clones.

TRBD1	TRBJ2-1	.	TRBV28	CASSQGQSVNEQFF	TGTGCCAGCAGCCAGGGACAGAGTGTGAATGAGCAGTTCTTC
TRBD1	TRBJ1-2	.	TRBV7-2	CASSFHGTGNYGYTF	TGTGCCAGCAGCTTCCATGGGACAGGGAACTATGGCTACACCTTC
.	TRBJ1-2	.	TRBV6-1	CASSEGSYGYTF	TGTGCCAGCAGTGAGGGTAGCTATGGCTACACCTTC
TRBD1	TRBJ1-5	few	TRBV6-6	CASSAQGAPGQPQHF	TGTGCCAGCAGTGCCCAGGGGGCGCCGGGGCAGCCCCAGCATTTT
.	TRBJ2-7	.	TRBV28	CASTDGQYEQYF	TGTGCCAGCACCGACGGACAGTACGAGCAGTACTTC
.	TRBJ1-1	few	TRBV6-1	CASRRDRFNTEAFF	TGTGCCAGCAGACGAGACAGATTCAACACTGAAGCTTTCTTT
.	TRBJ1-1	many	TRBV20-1	CSAPYPPANTEAFF	TGCAGTGCTCCTTACCCACCCGCGAACACTGAAGCTTTCTTT
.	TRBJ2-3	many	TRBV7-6	CASSLLQGPSTDTQYF	TGTGCCAGCAGCTTATTGCAGGGGCCGAGCACAGATACGCAGTATTTT
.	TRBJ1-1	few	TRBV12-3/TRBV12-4	CASTRGGDYTEAFF	TGTGCCAGTACGAGAGGGGGGGATTACACTGAAGCTTTCTTT
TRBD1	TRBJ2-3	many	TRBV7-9	CASSSGTGGRDTQYF	TGTGCCAGCAGCTCCGGGACAGGGGGCCGGGATACGCAGTATTTT
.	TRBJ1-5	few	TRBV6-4	CASSDQAGQPQHF	TGTGCCAGCAGTGACCAGGCGGGTCAGCCCCAGCATTTT
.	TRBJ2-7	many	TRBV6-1	CASSEISRRGLKPSREQYF	TGTGCCAGCAGTGAAATTTCTCGACGGGGCCTGAAGCCGTCTCGGGAGCAGTACTTC
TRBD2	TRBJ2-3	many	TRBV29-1	CSVDGTSGGPDTQYF	TGCAGCGTTGACGGTACTAGCGGGGGGCCAGATACGCAGTATTTT
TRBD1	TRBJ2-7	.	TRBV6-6	CASSGPAGQAYEQYF	TGTGCCAGCAGTGGCCCGGCGGGACAGGCCTACGAGCAGTACTTC
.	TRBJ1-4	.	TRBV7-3	CASSQDVGEKLFF	TGTGCCAGCAGCCAGGATGTAGGTGAAAAACTGTTTTTT
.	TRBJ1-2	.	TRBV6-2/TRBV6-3	CASGRGAHGYTF	TGTGCCAGCGGTAGGGGCGCCCATGGCTACACCTTC
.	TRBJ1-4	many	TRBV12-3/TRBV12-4	CASTPRTYEKLFF	TGTGCCAGCACCCCCCGGACATATGAAAAACTGTTTTTT
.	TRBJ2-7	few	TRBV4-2	CASSPSGGFAYEQYF	TGTGCCAGCAGCCCTAGTGGTGGGTTTGCCTACGAGCAGTACTTC
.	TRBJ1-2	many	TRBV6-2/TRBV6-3	CASSYRAPVRSYGYTF	TGTGCCAGCAGTTACCGGGCCCCAGTTCGAAGCTATGGCTACACCTTC
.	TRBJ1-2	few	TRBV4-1	CASSQVIRRHSGAYGYTF	TGCGCCAGCAGCCAAGTTATTAGGCGGCATTCTGGGGCCTATGGCTACACCTTC
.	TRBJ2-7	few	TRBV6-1	CASRDPPYEQYF	TGTGCCAGCCGGGACCCACCCTACGAGCAGTACTTC
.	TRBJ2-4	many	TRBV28	CASRDTTWNIQYF	TGTGCCAGCAGAGACACGACGTGGAACATTCAGTACTTC
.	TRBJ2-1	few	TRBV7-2	CASSPRVGGYNEQFF	TGTGCCAGCAGCCCCCGAGTCGGGGGCTACAATGAGCAGTTCTTC
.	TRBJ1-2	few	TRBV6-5	CASSYGPGSYGYTF	TGTGCCAGCAGTTACGGGCCGGGATCCTATGGCTACACCTTC
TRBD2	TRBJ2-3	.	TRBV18	CASSPRPLAGGHTDTQYF	TGTGCCAGCTCACCCCGCCCCCTAGCGGGGGGACACACAGATACGCAGTATTTT
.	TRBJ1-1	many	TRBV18	CASSPPRVSEAFF	TGTGCCAGCTCACCACCCAGGGTATCTGAAGCTTTCTTT
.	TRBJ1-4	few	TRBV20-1	CSASQGGNGEKLFF	TGCAGTGCTAGCCAGGGAGGTAACGGTGAAAAACTGTTTTTT
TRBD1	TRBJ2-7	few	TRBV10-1	CASSERDRSCYEQYF	TGCGCCAGCAGTGAAAGGGACAGATCCTGCTACGAGCAGTACTTC
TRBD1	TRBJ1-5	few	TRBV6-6	CASSLLGAGTVSQPQHF	TGTGCCAGCAGCCTGCTAGGGGCCGGGACAGTGAGTCAGCCCCAGCATTTT
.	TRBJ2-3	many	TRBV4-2	CASSQDGDKAMDTQYF	TGTGCCAGCAGCCAAGACGGGGACAAGGCCATGGATACGCAGTATTTT
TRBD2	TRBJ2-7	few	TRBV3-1	CASSPTPGGAYEQYF	TGTGCCAGCAGCCCTACTCCGGGGGGAGCCTACGAGCAGTACTTC